This TCR beta chain came from a study of T-cell memory formation after mild COVID-19. Whole-study findings and limits: While clones contracting from day 15 to 85 were balanced between CD4 and CD8, later expanders leaned CD4+. Some clones that responded were present in memory (sampled pre-infection), which suggests cross-reactive memory joined.

V lost 6 bases, J lost 2 bases, and 6 bases stayed unmatched. CDR3 length equals 15 residues. The germline CDR1 and CDR2 sequences are SGHVS and FQNEAQ. Turning to this clonotype: Its antigen is currently unknown.

TCRdb fed the 5' RACE reads into MiXCR, producing one record per CDR3 protein. The data contain about 430,000 distinct CDR3 sequences, roughly 26% of them singletons. The sequence was obtained from an adult woman who had mild COVID-19 (a few samples of this study predate the infection). Cell type and time point are not known. J is TRBJ2-1 and V is TRBV7-8, with TRBD2 matching over 8 bases. Material for sequencing was PBMCs or a T cell subset sorted from them (not recorded which). The CDR3 bases are TGTGCCAGCAGAGACAGCGGGAGCACCTACAATGAGCAGTTCTTC. Protein sequence: CASRDSGSTYNEQFF.